This TCR beta chain was found in a study of cytomegalovirus exposure and HLA in healthy donors. Across the whole study: A subsequent analysis reported that the approximately 120 validation repertoires were produced on the same platform that had also been used for the roughly 700 first-cohort repertoires.

CDR1 SGHVS and CDR2 FNYEAQ come from the germline V gene. This CDR3 is built from 14 residues. Trimming pared 3 bases from V and 4 bases from J, leaving 9 bases between. Study-wide findings and caveats: The authors enumerated under 200 TCR beta chains as linked to cytomegalovirus.

Clones were read by immunoSEQ multiplex PCR, and TCRdb kept only the in-frame ones, dropping some. Here the sample spans about 76,000 clones, 94% being singletons. Remarks on this clone: What it binds is unknown.

This sequence originates from a woman in her late teens or twenties in good health and CMV-seronegative. The source material was PBMCs. V gene TRBV7-6 combines with J gene TRBJ1-4, with no clear D. The CDR3 DNA follows: TGTGCCAGCAGCTTCCCCGGGTATAATGAAAAACTGTTTTTT. It specifies CASSFPGYNEKLFF.